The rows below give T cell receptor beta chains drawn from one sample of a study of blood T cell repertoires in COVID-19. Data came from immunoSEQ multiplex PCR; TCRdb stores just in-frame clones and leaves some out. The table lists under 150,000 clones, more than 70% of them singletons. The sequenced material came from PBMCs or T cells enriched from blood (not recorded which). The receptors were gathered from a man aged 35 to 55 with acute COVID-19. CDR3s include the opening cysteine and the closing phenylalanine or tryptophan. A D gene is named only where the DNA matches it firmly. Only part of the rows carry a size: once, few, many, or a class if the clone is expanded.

TGTGCCAGCAGTCCCCCGGGAGGGGCGCGAGCCAAAAACATTCAGTACTTC CASSPPGGARAKNIQYF TRBJ2-4 TRBD2 . TRBV5-4
TGTGCCAGCAGCCAAGTCGGTCCTAAAAATTCACCCCTCCACTTT CASSQVGPKNSPLHF TRBJ1-6 . . TRBV3-1/TRBV3-2
TGTGCCAGTATCCCGACAGGGGGCTACGAGCAGTACTTC CASIPTGGYEQYF TRBJ2-7 TRBD1 . TRBV19
TGCAGCGTTTACATGTACAATGAGCAGTTCTTC CSVYMYNEQFF TRBJ2-1 . . TRBV29-1
TGTGCCTGCCATGAAGGACAGGGCACCTACAATGAGCAGTTCTTC CACHEGQGTYNEQFF TRBJ2-1 TRBD1 . TRBV30
TGTGCCAGCAGTTTGAGACAGGGCACAGATACGCAGTATTTT CASSLRQGTDTQYF TRBJ2-3 . . TRBV28
TGTGCCACCAGTGACAGGACTAGCGAGTCAAAGGCTACAGATACGCAGTATTTT CATSDRTSESKATDTQYF TRBJ2-3 TRBD2 . TRBV24-1
TGTGCCAGTGGGAGCTCCTACAATGAGCAGTTCTTC CASGSSYNEQFF TRBJ2-1 . . TRBV9
TGTGCCAGCAGCTTAGCGCGGGTGTGGTACTTC CASSLARVWYF TRBJ2-7 . . TRBV7-2
TGTGCCAGCAGCCAACGCCTGTGGACATCAGGAGGGACCCCTGGGGCCAACGTCCTGACTTTC CASSQRLWTSGGTPGANVLTF TRBJ2-6 . once TRBV3-1/TRBV3-2
TGTGCCAGTAGTACCCATATGACTAGCGGCGTTTACAATGAGCAGTTCTTC CASSTHMTSGVYNEQFF TRBJ2-1 TRBD2 . TRBV19
TGCGCCAGCAGCCAGACTTCTGCGGGGGAGCTGTTTTTT CASSQTSAGELFF TRBJ2-2 . many TRBV4-1
TGCGCCAGCAGTGCTCTCCTCGGGGACGAGCAGTACTTC CASSALLGDEQYF TRBJ2-7 . . TRBV10-1
TGTGCCAGCAGCTTGAACGGGGCTAGCGCTTACAATGAGCAGTTCTTC CASSLNGASAYNEQFF TRBJ2-1 . . TRBV5-6
TGTGCCAGCAGTTTACTCGTTAATAACTATGGCTACACCTTC CASSLLVNNYGYTF TRBJ1-2 . few TRBV28
TGTGCCAGCAGCTCCTTCCGATGGACTAGCGGGAGTTGGGCAGATACGCAGTATTTT CASSSFRWTSGSWADTQYF TRBJ2-3 TRBD2 . TRBV5-5